This T cell receptor beta chain was sequenced for a study of yellow fever vaccine responses in identical twins. Study-wide results and caveats: Convergence reportedly seemed to mark part of the twins' vaccine T cell response, with personalization marking the rest.

Worth noting for this clonotype: Its target is not known.

Germline V lookup: CDR1 ENHRY, CDR2 SYGVKD. The CDR3 has 16 residues. Between the trimmed V and J ends, which lost 2 bases and 1 base, there was a span of 14 bases. TCRdb re-derived calls from the RT-PCR reads in MiXCR, one entry per CDR3 protein. This sample has around 20,000 distinct CDR3 sequences; roughly 70% occur once, and the top ten carry under 2.5%. The receptor's source is a woman younger than 30 who received the yellow fever vaccine. The chain employs TRBV10-3 and TRBJ1-1; D is unclear. The sample was T cells from blood (PBMCs), unsorted or a sorted subset (not recorded which), taken before or after yellow fever vaccination (not recorded which). CDR3 coding DNA: TGTGCCATCAGTGAGGGAGTTCGGCAGTCGAACACTGAAGCTTTCTTT. This translates into CAISEGVRQSNTEAFF.